This T cell receptor (beta chain) was recorded in a study of T-cell memory formation after mild COVID-19. Notes on the study in general: Some SARS-CoV-2-responding clones were already detected in memory before infection.

V lost 4 bases to trimming and J lost 5 bases; unmatched junction nucleotides: 4. The CDR3 runs 16 residues. The germline gives CDR1 LGHNA, CDR2 YNFKEQ. Using its own MiXCR run on the 5' RACE reads, TCRdb lists one record per CDR3 protein. The sample lists around 250,000 distinct CDR3 sequences; about 16% were seen once. To note about this clonotype: Its cognate antigen is unknown.

This TCR came from a man aged 18 to 30 who had mild COVID-19 (a few samples of this study predate the infection). Cell type and time point are not known. Sequenced input: PBMCs or a T cell subset sorted from them (not recorded which). The chain combines TRBV4-2 with TRBJ2-3, with 15 bases fitting TRBD2. CDR3 coding DNA: TGTGCCAGCAGCCCAGGACTAGCGGGGGGGGTAGATACGCAGTATTTT. Translating it yields CASSPGLAGGVDTQYF.